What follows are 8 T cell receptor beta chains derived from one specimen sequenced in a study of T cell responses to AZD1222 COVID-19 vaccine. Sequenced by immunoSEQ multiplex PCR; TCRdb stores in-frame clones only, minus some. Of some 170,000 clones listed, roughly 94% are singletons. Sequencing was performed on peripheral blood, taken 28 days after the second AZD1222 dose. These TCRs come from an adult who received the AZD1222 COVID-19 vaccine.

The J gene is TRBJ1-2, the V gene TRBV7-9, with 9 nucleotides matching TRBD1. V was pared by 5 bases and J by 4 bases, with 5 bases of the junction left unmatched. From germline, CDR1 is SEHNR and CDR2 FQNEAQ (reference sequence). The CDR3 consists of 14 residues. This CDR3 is CASSPRDRAYGYTF. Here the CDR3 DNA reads TGTGCCAGCAGCCCTAGGGACAGGGCCTATGGCTACACCTTC.

The CDR3 region is CASSLPGFGYTF. The CDR3 DNA sequence: TGTGCCAGCAGTTTGCCCGGGTTCGGCTACACCTTC. The chain has TRBV28 and TRBJ1-2, with D unresolved. Germline CDR1 reads MDHEN; CDR2 reads SYDVKM. The length of the CDR3 is 12 residues. Between the trimmed V and J ends, which lost 3 bases and 8 bases, there was a span of 10 bases.

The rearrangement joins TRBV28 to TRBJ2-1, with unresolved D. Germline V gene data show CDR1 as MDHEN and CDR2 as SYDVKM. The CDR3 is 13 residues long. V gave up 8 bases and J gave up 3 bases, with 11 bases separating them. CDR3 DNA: TGTGCCAGCCTCTCGCAGTACTACAATGAGCAGTTCTTC. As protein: CASLSQYYNEQFF.

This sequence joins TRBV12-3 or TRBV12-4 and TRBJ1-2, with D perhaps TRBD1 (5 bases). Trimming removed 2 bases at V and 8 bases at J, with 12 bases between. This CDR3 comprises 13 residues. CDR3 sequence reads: CASSLNRIEGYTF. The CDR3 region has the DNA TGTGCCAGCAGTTTAAACAGGATTGAAGGCTACACCTTC.

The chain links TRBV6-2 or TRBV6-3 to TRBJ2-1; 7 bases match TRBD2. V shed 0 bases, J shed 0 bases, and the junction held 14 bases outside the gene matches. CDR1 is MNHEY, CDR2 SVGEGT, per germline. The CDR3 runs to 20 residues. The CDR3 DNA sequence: TGTGCCAGCAGTTACTCGGCCCTTCAGCGGGAATTAAGCTCCTACAATGAGCAGTTCTTC. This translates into CASSYSALQRELSSYNEQFF.

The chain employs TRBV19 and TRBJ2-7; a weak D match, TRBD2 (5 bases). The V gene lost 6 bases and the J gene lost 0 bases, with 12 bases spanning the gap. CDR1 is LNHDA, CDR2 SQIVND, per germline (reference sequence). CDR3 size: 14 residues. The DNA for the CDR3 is TGTGCCAGTAGCGTGATAACTAGCTCCTACGAGCAGTACTTC. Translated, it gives CASSVITSSYEQYF.

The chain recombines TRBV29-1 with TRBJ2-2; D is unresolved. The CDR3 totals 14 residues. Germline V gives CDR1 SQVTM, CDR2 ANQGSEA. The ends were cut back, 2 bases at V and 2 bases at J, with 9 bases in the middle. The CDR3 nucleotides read TGCAGCGTTGAACTGGGGTTCAACACCGGGGAGCTGTTTTTT. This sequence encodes CSVELGFNTGELFF.

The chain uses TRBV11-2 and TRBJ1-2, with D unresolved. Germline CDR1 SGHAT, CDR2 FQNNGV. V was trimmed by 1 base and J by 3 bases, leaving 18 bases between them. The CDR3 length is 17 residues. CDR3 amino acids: CASSLASSLRVDYGYTF. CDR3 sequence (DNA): TGTGCCAGCAGCTTAGCATCCTCGCTAAGGGTTGACTATGGCTACACCTTC.